The 23 T cell receptor beta chains below come from one sample, sequenced in a study of shared clonotypes between healthy human individuals. Clones were sequenced by immunoSEQ multiplex PCR, and TCRdb holds only the in-frame ones, with some missing. This sample has around 600,000 clones, with approximately 96% found just once. Naive CD8 cells, CD45RO-negative and positively selected for CCR7, excluded terminally differentiated effector memory CD45RA+ cells. Sequencing was carried out using naive CD8+ T cells sorted from blood. Receptors were obtained from a woman in her 30s in good health.

The genes are TRBV28 and TRBJ1-5, with D perhaps matching TRBD1 (6 bases). The CDR3 is made up of 18 amino acids. V lost 5 bases to trimming and J lost 4 bases, with 24 bases between them. Germline V gene sequence: CDR1 MDHEN, CDR2 SYDVKM. The CDR3 spells CASSPLPFRDIGNQPQHF. The DNA of the CDR3 is TGTGCCAGCAGTCCTTTACCCTTCCGGGACATAGGTAATCAGCCCCAGCATTTT.

This clone was picked up a small number of times. The chain joins TRBV28 to TRBJ2-1; possibly TRBD1 or TRBD2 for D (5 bases each). Germline V lookup: CDR1 MDHEN, CDR2 SYDVKM. The CDR3 length is 13 residues. V was pared by 8 bases and J by 8 bases, with 16 bases between. As DNA, the CDR3 is TGTGCCAGCGCGAGGGCAGGGAGTGATGAGCAGTTCTTC. Translated: CASARAGSDEQFF.

The chain links TRBV9 to TRBJ2-3; unclear D gene. The CDR3 covers 17 residues. Germline lookup yields CDR1 SGDLS and CDR2 YYNGEE. V was trimmed by 2 bases and J by 2 bases, leaving 18 bases between them. The CDR3 DNA is TGTGCCAGCAGCGTGCCTTCCCTCGGAACCCACACAGATACGCAGTATTTT. It yields the protein CASSVPSLGTHTDTQYF.

J is TRBJ2-6 and V is TRBV27; D gene ambiguous. This CDR3 region has 15 residues. V lost 3 bases to trimming and J lost 1 base, with 7 bases between them. Per germline, CDR1 MNHEY and CDR2 SMNVEV (reference sequence). CDR3 region: CASSFINSGANVLTF. In DNA form, the CDR3 reads TGTGCCAGCAGTTTCATAAATTCTGGGGCCAACGTCCTGACTTTC.

The chain is built from TRBV15 and TRBJ2-7; possible D gene TRBD2, 5 bases. The CDR3 loop spans 16 amino acids. Germline CDR1 and CDR2: LNHNV and YYDKDF (reference sequence). The ends were cut back, 5 bases at V and 1 base at J, with 18 bases in the middle. For the CDR3, the DNA is TGTGCCACCAGCTCCGGAGGTGAGGGCGCTTCCTACGAGCAGTACTTC. It codes for CATSSGGEGASYEQYF.

The V and J genes are TRBV29-1 and TRBJ2-1; TRBD2 matches at 12 bases. CDR3 length: 16 residues. CDR1 and CDR2 from the germline V gene are SQVTM and ANQGSEA. Trimming removed 4 bases from V and 10 bases from J; junction bases left unmatched: 14. The CDR3 sequence: CSVVLAGGHVSGEQFF. DNA for the CDR3: TGCAGCGTTGTTCTAGCGGGAGGGCACGTATCTGGAGAGCAGTTCTTC.

This rearrangement joins TRBV27 to TRBJ1-2; D is uncertain. Trimming removed 5 bases at V and 5 bases at J, with 15 bases between. Germline values: CDR1 MNHEY, CDR2 SMNVEV (reference sequence). The CDR3 extends over 14 amino acids. The CDR3 reads CASSPGLSYYGYTF. CDR3 nucleotide sequence: TGTGCCAGCAGTCCGGGTCTATCATATTATGGCTACACCTTC.

This chain joins TRBV4-1 and TRBJ2-7, with D perhaps matching TRBD1 or TRBD2 (6 bases each). With 4 bases removed from V and 5 bases from J, the gap between germline ends came to 15 bases. This CDR3 is built from 14 residues. Per the germline V gene, CDR1 is MGHRA and CDR2 is YSYEKL. The CDR3: CASSLRPGAHEQYF. CDR3 in DNA: TGCGCCAGCAGCCTGAGACCGGGGGCCCACGAGCAGTACTTC.

The chain links TRBV13 to TRBJ2-7, with D possibly TRBD2 on 5 matching bases. The V end was cut by 6 bases, the J end by 2 bases, with 11 bases between. The CDR3 spans 13 residues. The germline gives CDR1 PRHDT, CDR2 FYEKMQ (reference sequence). In DNA form, the CDR3 reads TGTGCCAGCAGTACCCGAGGGACCTACGAGCAGTACTTC. This encodes CASSTRGTYEQYF.

The rearrangement uses TRBV9 and TRBJ2-1, with TRBD2 matching 13 bases. Looked up from germline, CDR1 is SGDLS and CDR2 is YYNGEE. This CDR3 has 18 amino acids. The V and J ends lost 3 bases and 2 bases, in that order; junction bases with no gene match: 8. Here the CDR3 DNA reads TGTGCCAGCAGCGCCCGGACTAGCGGGAGTGTAACCTACAATGAGCAGTTCTTC. This sequence encodes CASSARTSGSVTYNEQFF. The whole variable domain, filled in from reference TRBV9 and TRBJ2-1, reads DSGVTQTPKHLITATGQRVTLRCSPRSGDLSVYWYQQSLDQGLQFLIQYYNGEERAKGNILERFSAQQFPDLHSELNLSSLELGDSALYFCASSARTSGSVTYNEQFFGPGTRLTVL.

The chain has TRBV13 and TRBJ2-3; D possibly corresponds to TRBD1 (5 bases). The CDR3 is 15 residues long. Germline CDR1 reads PRHDT; CDR2 reads FYEKMQ (reference sequence). Deletions cut 1 base from V and 2 bases from J, with 10 bases between. The CDR3 spells CASSLEGESTDTQYF. The CDR3 DNA is TGTGCCAGCAGCTTAGAAGGGGAATCCACAGATACGCAGTATTTT.

This chain uses TRBV7-9 with TRBJ2-7; 7 bases fit TRBD1. Germline values: CDR1 SEHNR, CDR2 FQNEAQ (reference sequence). The trim removed 2 bases at V and 0 bases at J, leaving 7 bases unmatched. The CDR3 runs to 16 residues. Here the CDR3 reads CASSLTLDRSSYEQYF. CDR3 bases: TGTGCCAGCAGCTTAACCCTGGACAGGAGCTCCTACGAGCAGTACTTC.

The CDR3 DNA follows: TGTGCCAGCAGTTTCCAGGGGGCGAGCTATGGCTACACCTTC. This encodes CASSFQGASYGYTF. The gene calls are TRBV27 and TRBJ1-2; TRBD1 matches 8 bases. The V and J ends lost 3 bases and 4 bases, in that order; junction bases with no gene match: 4. Germline V CDR1 and CDR2: MNHEY, SMNVEV (reference sequence). The CDR3 length is 14 residues.

This clone was observed a single time. CDR3 protein: CASSLLDSNQPQHF. The CDR3 bases are TGTGCCAGCAGTTTATTGGATAGCAATCAGCCCCAGCATTTT. V usage is TRBV28 and J usage is TRBJ1-5; D unresolved. The CDR3 covers 14 residues. Germline CDR1 reads MDHEN; CDR2 reads SYDVKM. The V gene lost 1 base and the J gene lost 0 bases, with 4 bases spanning the gap.

The V gene is TRBV28, the J gene TRBJ2-1; possible D gene TRBD2, 6 bases. Trimming removed 8 bases at V and 5 bases at J, with 28 bases between. This CDR3 spans 18 amino acids. Germline CDR1 and CDR2: MDHEN and SYDVKM. The CDR3 reads CASVHPSGVRSQNNEQFF. The CDR3 coding sequence is TGTGCCAGCGTCCATCCCTCGGGAGTCCGTTCCCAGAACAATGAGCAGTTCTTC.

The chain combines TRBV6-5 with TRBJ1-1; D is undetermined. Germline V gives CDR1 MNHEY, CDR2 SVGAGI. The length of the CDR3 is 13 residues. V lost 2 bases and J 7 bases, leaving 11 bases between the germline ends. CDR3 region: CASSYEGSGEAFF. In nucleotides, the CDR3 is TGTGCCAGCAGTTACGAGGGCTCGGGTGAAGCTTTCTTT.

The chain joins TRBV19 to TRBJ2-1; 7 nucleotides match TRBD2. With V trimmed by 7 bases and J by 4 bases, 7 bases remained unmatched. CDR1 and CDR2 from the germline V gene are LNHDA and SQIVND (reference sequence). There are 14 residues in the CDR3. CDR3 sequence reads: CASTLAGGYNEQFF. The CDR3 DNA reads TGTGCCAGTACCTTAGCGGGTGGATACAATGAGCAGTTCTTC.

The V call is TRBV5-1, the J call TRBJ2-5, with 10 positions matching TRBD1. Looked up from germline, CDR1 is SGHRS and CDR2 is YFSETQ. This CDR3 has 13 residues. The trim removed 7 bases at V and 4 bases at J, leaving 4 bases unmatched. The DNA for the CDR3 is TGCGCCAGCTGTGGGACAGGGGTAGAGACCCAGTACTTC. Amino acids: CASCGTGVETQYF.

V usage is TRBV11-2 and J usage is TRBJ2-5; TRBD2 matches 11 bases. Unmatched junction bases numbered 11, after V lost 6 bases and J lost 5 bases. This CDR3 comprises 16 residues. Germline-derived CDR1 and CDR2 are SGHAT and FQNNGV. CDR3 region: CASRQGASGRQETQYF. Here the CDR3 DNA reads TGTGCCAGCAGACAGGGGGCTAGCGGGAGGCAGGAGACCCAGTACTTC.

The rearrangement links TRBV28 to TRBJ1-1; 7 nucleotides match TRBD1. CDR1 is MDHEN, CDR2 SYDVKM, per germline. J lost 4 bases, V lost 2 bases, and 4 bases had no gene match. CDR3 length: 14 amino acids. CDR3 nucleotide sequence: TGTGCCAGCAGTTTAATGACAGGGAGCACTGAAGCTTTCTTT. Amino acid sequence: CASSLMTGSTEAFF.

V and J are TRBV28 and TRBJ2-7; D possibly corresponds to TRBD2 (6 bases). This CDR3 spans 15 amino acids. Trimming took 5 bases from V and 3 from J, leaving 17 bases between them. The germline V gene encodes CDR1 MDHEN and CDR2 SYDVKM. As DNA, the CDR3 is TGTGCCAGCAGTGGCAGGCGGAGAGCGGGCTACGAGCAGTACTTC. Translation: CASSGRRRAGYEQYF.

This chain joins TRBV2 and TRBJ1-2, with TRBD1 identical over 8 bases. CDR1 is SNHLY, CDR2 FYNNEI, per germline. The CDR3 is made up of 13 amino acids. After removal of 3 bases from V and 5 bases from J, the junction contained 2 bases not matched to a gene. As DNA, the CDR3 is TGTGCCAGCAGTGATGACAGGGGTTATGGCTACACCTTC. This sequence encodes CASSDDRGYGYTF. Full variable domain (outside the CDR3, taken from reference TRBV2 and TRBJ1-2): EPEVTQTPSHQVTQMGQEVILRCVPISNHLYFYWYRQILGQKVEFLVSFYNNEISEKSEIFDDQFSVERPDGSNFTLKIRSTKLEDSAMYFCASSDDRGYGYTFGSGTRLTVV.

The chain carries TRBV5-1 and TRBJ2-3, with D perhaps matching TRBD1 or TRBD2 (5 bases each). V lost 4 bases, J lost 2 bases, and 14 bases lay in between. Germline lookup yields CDR1 SGHRS and CDR2 YFSETQ. The CDR3 covers 15 residues. This chain's CDR3 is CASSKGDQPTDTQYF. CDR3 bases: TGCGCCAGCAGCAAAGGGGACCAACCCACAGATACGCAGTATTTT. The full variable domain, with the rest looked up from reference TRBV5-1 and TRBJ2-3, is KAGVTQTPRYLIKTRGQQVTLSCSPISGHRSVSWYQQTPGQGLQFLFEYFSETQRNKGNFPGRFSGRQFSNSRSEMNVSTLELGDSALYLCASSKGDQPTDTQYFGPGTRLTVL.